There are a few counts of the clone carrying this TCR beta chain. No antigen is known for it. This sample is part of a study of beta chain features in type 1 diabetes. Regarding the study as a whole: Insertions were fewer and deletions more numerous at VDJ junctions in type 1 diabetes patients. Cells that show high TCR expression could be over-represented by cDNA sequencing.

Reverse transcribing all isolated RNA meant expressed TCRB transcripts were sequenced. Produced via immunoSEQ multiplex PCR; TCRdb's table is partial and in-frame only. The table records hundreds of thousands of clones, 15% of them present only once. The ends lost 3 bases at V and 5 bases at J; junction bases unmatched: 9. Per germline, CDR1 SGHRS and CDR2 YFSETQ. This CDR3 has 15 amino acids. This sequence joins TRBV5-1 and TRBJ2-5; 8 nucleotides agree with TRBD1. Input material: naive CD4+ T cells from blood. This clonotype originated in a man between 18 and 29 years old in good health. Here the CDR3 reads CASSSEQGGLETQYF. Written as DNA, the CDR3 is TGCGCCAGCAGCTCCGAACAGGGGGGCTTGGAGACCCAGTACTTC. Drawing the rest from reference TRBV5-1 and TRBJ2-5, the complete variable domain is KAGVTQTPRYLIKTRGQQVTLSCSPISGHRSVSWYQQTPGQGLQFLFEYFSETQRNKGNFPGRFSGRQFSNSRSEMNVSTLELGDSALYLCASSSEQGGLETQYFGPGTRLLVL.